This section outlines one TCR beta chain sequence together with its context. The record originates from a study of blood T cell repertoires in COVID-19. On the study more broadly: From the United States, Italy and Spain came samples of acute and convalescent COVID-19. Sources were T cells, B-cell-depleted T cells, or PBMCs; the material itself was cDNA or gDNA.

CDR3 length equals 14 residues. The germline V gene has CDR1 LNHDA and CDR2 SQIVND (reference sequence). V dropped 6 bases and J dropped 6; count of bases not matched to a gene: 4. The authors' processing: How many nucleated cells were present was estimated from reference gene primer amplification. Profiled with immunoSEQ multiplex PCR; TCRdb holds only in-frame clones, not every one. V, J and clone size are those of that table, while D and trimming were read from the DNA. The sample shows about 180,000 clones, approximately 81% of them seen only once. Sequenced sample: peripheral blood. This receptor was taken from a woman older than 75 with active or convalescent COVID-19. The rearrangement uses TRBV19 and TRBJ1-6; TRBD1 matches at 8 bases. CDR3 coding DNA: TGTGCCAGTAGAGACAGGGGCCTTAATTCACCCCTCCACTTT. Amino acid sequence: CASRDRGLNSPLHF.